The TCR beta chain under discussion was sequenced for a study of cytomegalovirus exposure and HLA in healthy donors. Findings and caveats of the study: Reportedly, a later analysis found an Asian-associated ancestry cluster had fewer N-insertions than the roughly 700-donor mean. Testing in vitro showed a few CMV-associated chains specific for CMV antigens.

V dropped 1 base and J dropped 2; count of bases not matched to a gene: 1. This CDR3 spans 15 amino acids. Looked up from germline, CDR1 is MNHNS and CDR2 is SASEGT. It was with 60 Vbeta and 13 Jbeta primers that the PCR ran. Authors' analysis steps: Among the unique TCR beta chains that a later analysis counted, around 82 million in all, some 10 million were shared. This table comes from immunoSEQ multiplex PCR, and its TCRdb copy is limited to in-frame clones, with some not included. V, J and clone size derive from that table, while D and trimming were established from the DNA sequence. The table has around 150,000 clones, 82% seen once. Concerning this clone: What it binds is not known.

The chain is built from TRBV6-1 and TRBJ1-2, with 10 bases lining up with TRBD1. Sample: PBMCs. The origin of this receptor is a male donor in good health and CMV-seronegative. Written as DNA, the CDR3 is TGTGCCAGCAGTGAAGGGGACAGGGGCAACTATGGCTACACCTTC. Amino acid sequence: CASSEGDRGNYGYTF.